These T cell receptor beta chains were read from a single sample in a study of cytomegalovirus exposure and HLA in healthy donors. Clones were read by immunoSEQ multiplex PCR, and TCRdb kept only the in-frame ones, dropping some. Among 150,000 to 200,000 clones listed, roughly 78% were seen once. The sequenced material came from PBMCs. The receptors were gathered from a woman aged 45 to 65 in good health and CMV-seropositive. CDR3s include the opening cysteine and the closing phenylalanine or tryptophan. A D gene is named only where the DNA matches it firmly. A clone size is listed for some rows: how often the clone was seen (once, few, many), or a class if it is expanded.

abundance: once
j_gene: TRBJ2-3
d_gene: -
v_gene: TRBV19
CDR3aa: CASSLGITDTQYF
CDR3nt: TGTGCCAGTTCTCTTGGCATAACAGATACGCAGTATTTT

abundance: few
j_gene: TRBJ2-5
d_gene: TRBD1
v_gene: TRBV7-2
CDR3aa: CASRRDGTGTRETQYF
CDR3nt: TGTGCCAGCAGGCGCGACGGGACAGGGACCAGGGAGACCCAGTACTTC

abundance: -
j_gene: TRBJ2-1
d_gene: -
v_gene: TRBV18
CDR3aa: CASSPLDSYNEQFF
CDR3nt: TGTGCCAGCTCACCTCTAGACTCCTACAATGAGCAGTTCTTC

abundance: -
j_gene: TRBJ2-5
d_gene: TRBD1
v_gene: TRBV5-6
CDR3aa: CASSLGFDWGTEETQYF
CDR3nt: TGTGCCAGCAGCTTGGGTTTCGATTGGGGGACAGAAGAGACCCAGTACTTC

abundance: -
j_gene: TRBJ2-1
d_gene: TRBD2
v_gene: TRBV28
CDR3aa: CASSISGGYNEQFF
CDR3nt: TGTGCCAGCAGCATTTCGGGAGGGTACAATGAGCAGTTCTTC

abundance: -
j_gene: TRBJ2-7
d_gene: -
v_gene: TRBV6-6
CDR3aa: CGVRAGALYEQYF
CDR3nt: TGTGGAGTCAGGGCGGGGGCTCTCTACGAGCAGTACTTC

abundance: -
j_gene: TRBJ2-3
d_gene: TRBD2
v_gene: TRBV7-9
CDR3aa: CATRTSAISTDTQYF
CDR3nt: TGTGCCACCCGGACTAGCGCAATTAGCACAGATACGCAGTATTTT

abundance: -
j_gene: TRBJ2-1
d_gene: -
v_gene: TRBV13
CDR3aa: CASSLGGSRGSYNEQFF
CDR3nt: TGTGCCAGCAGCTTGGGGGGGAGCAGGGGATCCTACAATGAGCAGTTCTTC

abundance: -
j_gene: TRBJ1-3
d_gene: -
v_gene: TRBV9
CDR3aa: CASSVDPRGNSGNTIYF
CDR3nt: TGTGCCAGCAGCGTAGACCCTCGGGGGAACTCTGGAAACACCATATATTTT

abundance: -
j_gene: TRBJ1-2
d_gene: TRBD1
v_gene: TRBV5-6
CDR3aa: CASSSGGGYTF
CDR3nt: TGTGCCAGCAGCTCAGGGGGAGGCTACACCTTC

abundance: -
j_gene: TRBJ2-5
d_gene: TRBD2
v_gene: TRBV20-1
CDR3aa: CSARGGETQYF
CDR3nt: TGCAGTGCTCGGGGGGGAGAGACCCAGTACTTC

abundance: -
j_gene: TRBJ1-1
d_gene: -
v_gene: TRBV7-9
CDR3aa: CASSSSGVGAFF
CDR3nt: TGTGCCAGCAGCTCCAGCGGGGTGGGTGCTTTCTTT